The sequence of this T cell receptor beta chain was determined in a study of response to subunit inactivated influenza vaccine. TCRdb itself ran the RT-PCR reads through MiXCR, one entry per CDR3 protein. The data contain around 500,000 distinct CDR3 sequences, about a tenth of them seen just once; the ten biggest clones take up less than 15%. CDR1 and CDR2 (germline): DFQATT, SNEGSKA (reference sequence). V was clipped by 5 bases and J by 2 bases, with 13 bases between them. The CDR3 covers 13 residues. The sample consisted of PBMCs from blood, taken roughly 48 days after vaccination. This sequence originates from a man between 45 and 60 years old who received an inactivated influenza vaccine. This sequence joins TRBV20-1 and TRBJ2-7; D is tentatively TRBD1 or TRBD2 (5 bases each). The CDR3 region has the DNA TGCAGTGCTGGGGACCGACTGGCCTACGAGCAGTACTTC. Its protein is CSAGDRLAYEQYF.